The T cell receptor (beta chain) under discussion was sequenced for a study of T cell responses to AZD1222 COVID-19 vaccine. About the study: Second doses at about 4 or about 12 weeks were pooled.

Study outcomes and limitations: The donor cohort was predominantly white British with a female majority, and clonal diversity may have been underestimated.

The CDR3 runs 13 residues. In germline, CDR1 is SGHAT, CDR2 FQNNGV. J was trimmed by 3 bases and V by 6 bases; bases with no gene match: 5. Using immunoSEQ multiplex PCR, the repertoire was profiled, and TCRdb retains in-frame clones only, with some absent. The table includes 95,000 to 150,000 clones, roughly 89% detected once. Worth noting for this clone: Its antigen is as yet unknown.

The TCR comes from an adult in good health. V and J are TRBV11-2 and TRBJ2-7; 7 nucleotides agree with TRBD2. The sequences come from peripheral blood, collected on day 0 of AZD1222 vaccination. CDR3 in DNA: TGTGCCAGCAGGACGGAGCGGGACTACGAGCAGTACTTC. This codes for CASRTERDYEQYF.